These 26 T cell receptor beta chains were sequenced from one sample in a study of blood T cell repertoires in COVID-19. Assay used: immunoSEQ multiplex PCR; TCRdb lists only in-frame clones, some missing. Here the sample spans roughly 190,000 clones, about 88% being singletons. The material sequenced was peripheral blood. The receptor source for this set is a man aged 35 to 55 with active or convalescent COVID-19.

This sequence joins TRBV12-3 or TRBV12-4 and TRBJ1-1; D unresolved. Trimming took 6 bases from V and 6 from J, leaving 14 bases between them. The CDR3 runs to 13 residues. The CDR3 nucleotides are TGTGCCAGCAGACCTCTGGCAGGCGCTGAAGCTTTCTTT. As protein: CASRPLAGAEAFF.

This chain joins TRBV13 and TRBJ2-2; TRBD1 matches at 11 bases. The CDR3 sequence is 17 residues long. Germline assignment: CDR1 PRHDT and CDR2 FYEKMQ (reference sequence). The V segment lost 5 bases and the J segment 4 bases; nucleotides outside the gene matches: 9. CDR3 sequence: CASSPEGQGVVTGELFF. In nucleotides, the CDR3 is TGTGCCAGCAGCCCAGAGGGACAGGGGGTGGTCACCGGGGAGCTGTTTTTT.

The chain uses TRBV12-3 or TRBV12-4 and TRBJ2-3; D is possibly TRBD2 (5 bases). V was cut by 10 bases and J by 3 bases, with 14 bases left in between. The CDR3 totals 13 residues. The CDR3 sequence: CATSPPGTDTQYF. The CDR3 DNA reads as TGTGCCACCTCTCCGCCGGGGACAGATACGCAGTATTTT.

The CDR3 nucleotides read TGTGCCACCAGTGCCACAGTGCCAGGGGGCAATCAGCCCCAGCATTTT. Its protein is CATSATVPGGNQPQHF. The chain uses TRBV24-1 and TRBJ1-5, with D possibly matching TRBD1 (6 bases). V gave up 5 bases and J gave up 2 bases, with 15 bases separating them. CDR1 and CDR2 (germline): KGHDR, SFDVKD. The CDR3 contains 16 residues.

This clone came up many times. The rearrangement links TRBV28 to TRBJ1-1, with 8 nucleotides matching TRBD1. Germline trimming cut 5 bases from V and 4 bases from J; bases unmatched to any gene: 3. The CDR3 runs to 13 residues. The germline CDR1 and CDR2 sequences are MDHEN and SYDVKM. This chain's CDR3 is CASSGQGITEAFF. CDR3 DNA sequence: TGTGCCAGCAGTGGACAGGGAATCACTGAAGCTTTCTTT.

The rearrangement uses TRBV28 and TRBJ1-4, with 9 bases lining up with TRBD1. The trim removed 6 bases at V and 5 bases at J, leaving 10 bases unmatched. The CDR3 consists of 16 residues. Germline CDR1 and CDR2: MDHEN and SYDVKM. CDR3 sequence (DNA): TGTGCCAGCAGCGTCCCGGGACAGGGCCTAAATGAAAAACTGTTTTTT. This codes for CASSVPGQGLNEKLFF. Combining the CDR3 with reference TRBV28 and TRBJ1-4 gives the whole variable domain DVKVTQSSRYLVKRTGEKVFLECVQDMDHENMFWYRQDPGLGLRLIYFSYDVKMKEKGDIPEGYSVSREKKERFSLILESASTNQTSMYLCASSVPGQGLNEKLFFGSGTQLSVL.

The rearrangement links TRBV15 to TRBJ1-2; D ambiguous. This CDR3 is 15 amino acids long. V gave up 0 bases and J gave up 3 bases, with 11 bases separating them. Germline V CDR1 and CDR2: LNHNV, YYDKDF (reference sequence). This CDR3 is CATSRDPTGHYGYTF. CDR3 coding DNA: TGTGCCACCAGCAGAGATCCAACCGGTCACTATGGCTACACCTTC.

This chain joins TRBV9 and TRBJ2-1; 9 positions match TRBD2. V dropped 0 bases and J dropped 8; count of bases not matched to a gene: 9. There are 16 residues in the CDR3. CDR1 is SGDLS and CDR2 is YYNGEE in the germline V gene. The CDR3 sequence is CASSVEGGGAWYEQFF. The DNA of the CDR3 is TGTGCCAGCAGCGTAGAGGGCGGGGGGGCTTGGTATGAGCAGTTCTTC.

The V call is TRBV9, the J call TRBJ1-1; TRBD1 matches 7 bases. The CDR3 extends over 16 amino acids. The germline V gene has CDR1 SGDLS and CDR2 YYNGEE. The ends lost 4 bases at V and 4 bases at J; junction bases unmatched: 13. DNA of the CDR3: TGTGCCAGCAGCTTTTTTACAGGGGTTAGCGGCACTGAAGCTTTCTTT. Its protein product is CASSFFTGVSGTEAFF.

The chain carries TRBV19 and TRBJ2-3; perhaps TRBD2 as D (5 bases). V was pared by 3 bases and J by 4 bases, with 8 bases between. Germline V lookup: CDR1 LNHDA, CDR2 SQIVND (reference sequence). The CDR3 runs 13 residues. In DNA, the CDR3 is TGTGCCAGTAGTATTCAGAGGGCAGATACGCAGTATTTT. Its protein product is CASSIQRADTQYF.

This rearrangement joins TRBV19 to TRBJ1-1, with 10 bases that match TRBD1. The germline V gene has CDR1 LNHDA and CDR2 SQIVND (reference sequence). The length of the CDR3 is 14 residues. Trimming at V came to 7 bases and at J to 4 bases, leaving 6 bases not matched to a gene. The CDR3 nucleotides read TGTGCCAGTACCCCGAGGACAGGGGGCACTGAAGCTTTCTTT. It yields the protein CASTPRTGGTEAFF.

The chain joins TRBV7-6 to TRBJ2-1, with TRBD2 matching over 15 bases. CDR1 is SGHVS and CDR2 is FNYEAQ in the germline V gene. V was clipped by 5 bases and J by 8 bases; unmatched bases: 4. The CDR3 spans 15 residues. The CDR3 is CASSHGLAGGDEQFF. In DNA form, the CDR3 reads TGTGCCAGCAGCCACGGACTAGCGGGAGGGGATGAGCAGTTCTTC.

The chain combines TRBV4-2 with TRBJ1-3; D may be TRBD1 (6 bases). The V gene's germline CDR1 is LGHNA and CDR2 YNFKEQ. Between the trimmed V and J ends, which lost 0 bases and 0 bases, there was a span of 12 bases. This CDR3 region has 17 residues. The DNA of the CDR3 is TGTGCCAGCAGCCAAGATCTAGACAGGCTCTCTGGAAACACCATATATTTT. This encodes CASSQDLDRLSGNTIYF.

The chain couples TRBV5-1 to TRBJ2-7, with 11 bases aligning to TRBD1. Unmatched junction bases numbered 8, after V lost 6 bases and J lost 0 bases. CDR3 length: 16 residues. CDR1 is SGHRS and CDR2 is YFSETQ in the germline V gene. CDR3 in DNA: TGCGCCAGCACGGACAGGGGGCCAAAAAGCTCCTACGAGCAGTACTTC. Its translation is CASTDRGPKSSYEQYF.

The chain recombines TRBV7-9 with TRBJ2-3; D is possibly TRBD1 (6 bases). CDR1 and CDR2 (germline): SEHNR, FQNEAQ (reference sequence). The CDR3 is 14 amino acids. V lost 5 bases to trimming and J lost 4 bases, with 13 bases between them. CDR3: CASSTIPGADTQYF. CDR3 nucleotide sequence: TGTGCCAGCAGCACAATCCCAGGGGCAGATACGCAGTATTTT.

This clone was counted a single time. This sequence joins TRBV29-1 and TRBJ2-1; 7 nucleotides align to TRBD1. Looked up from germline, CDR1 is SQVTM and CDR2 is ANQGSEA. With V trimmed by 6 bases and J by 6 bases, 8 bases remained unmatched. This CDR3 is built from 13 residues. The CDR3 region has the DNA TGCAGCGTCCTAAGGACAGGATCCAATGAGCAGTTCTTC. Its protein product is CSVLRTGSNEQFF.

Turning to this clone: Within the sample, other DNA sequences also encode this same CDR3. The V and J genes are TRBV5-1 and TRBJ1-5; TRBD1 agrees at 9 bases. CDR3 length equals 14 residues. V lost 4 bases and J lost 4; bases outside the gene matches: 3. From germline, CDR1 is SGHRS and CDR2 YFSETQ. DNA of the CDR3: TGCGCCAGCAGCCCCGGACAGGGGAATCAGCCCCAGCATTTT. Encoded protein: CASSPGQGNQPQHF.

The CDR3 protein is CASSEIGLYGYTF. The CDR3, as DNA: TGTGCCAGCAGTGAAATTGGCCTCTATGGCTACACCTTC. The chain is built from TRBV6-1 and TRBJ1-2; D gene uncertain. V lost 2 bases and J 4 bases, leaving 8 bases between the germline ends. Germline-derived CDR1 and CDR2 are MNHNS and SASEGT. This CDR3 region has 13 residues.

The chain is built from TRBV7-3 and TRBJ1-1, with D perhaps TRBD1 (5 bases). Per germline, CDR1 SGHTA and CDR2 FQGTGA. This CDR3 comprises 14 residues. With 1 base removed from V and 5 bases from J, the gap between germline ends came to 11 bases. The CDR3 nucleotides are TGTGCCAGCAGCTTAATTGGGGAGGGGACTGAAGCTTTCTTT. It is translated as CASSLIGEGTEAFF.

This clone is a singleton in its sample. This chain links TRBV3-1 (or the pseudogene TRBV3-2) with TRBJ2-7, with D maybe TRBD1 (5 bases). Per the germline V gene, CDR1 is LGHDT and CDR2 is YNNKEL (reference sequence). CDR3 length: 15 residues. The V end lost 4 bases, the J end lost 7 bases, and 20 bases lay between the germline ends. The CDR3 protein is CASSRWGQNSGEQYF. CDR3 DNA: TGTGCCAGCAGCCGCTGGGGCCAAAACTCCGGGGAGCAGTACTTC.

This chain links TRBV6-2 or TRBV6-3 with TRBJ1-1; D is undetermined. V was clipped by 4 bases and J by 0 bases, with 15 bases between them. The CDR3 is 16 amino acids. Germline values: CDR1 MNHEY, CDR2 SVGEGT. The CDR3 coding sequence is TGTGCCAGCAGTTCGCGGGTATCTATCCTGAACACTGAAGCTTTCTTT. This encodes CASSSRVSILNTEAFF.

The V and J genes are TRBV15 and TRBJ2-3; 12 bases are a match to TRBD2. Per the germline V gene, CDR1 is LNHNV and CDR2 is YYDKDF (reference sequence). This CDR3 has 17 residues. V dropped 4 bases and J dropped 3; count of bases not matched to a gene: 8. The CDR3 DNA sequence: TGTGCCACCAGCACCACGGGACTAGCGGGCCTGACAGATACGCAGTATTTT. This sequence encodes CATSTTGLAGLTDTQYF. The whole variable domain, filled in from reference TRBV15 and TRBJ2-3, reads DAMVIQNPRYQVTQFGKPVTLSCSQTLNHNVMYWYQQKSSQAPKLLFHYYDKDFNNEADTPDNFQSRRPNTSFCFLDIRSPGLGDTAMYLCATSTTGLAGLTDTQYFGPGTRLTVL.

CDR3 loop: CASSSTRTGSGANVLTF. CDR3 bases: TGCGCCAGCAGCTCGACCCGAACGGGCTCTGGGGCCAACGTCCTGACTTTC. The gene calls are TRBV5-1 and TRBJ2-6, with D unresolved. The CDR3 is made up of 17 amino acids. V was shortened by 3 bases and J by 0 bases, with 13 bases between the two germline ends. CDR1 is SGHRS and CDR2 is YFSETQ in the germline V gene. Drawing the rest from reference TRBV5-1 and TRBJ2-6, the complete variable domain is KAGVTQTPRYLIKTRGQQVTLSCSPISGHRSVSWYQQTPGQGLQFLFEYFSETQRNKGNFPGRFSGRQFSNSRSEMNVSTLELGDSALYLCASSSTRTGSGANVLTFGAGSRLTVL.

This clone was observed a single time. The V gene is TRBV28, the J gene TRBJ1-2; TRBD1 matches at 7 bases. CDR1 is MDHEN and CDR2 is SYDVKM in the germline V gene. The V gene end was trimmed by 4 bases and the J gene end by 1 base; junction bases not matched to a gene: 3. The CDR3 totals 14 residues. CDR3 nucleotide sequence: TGTGCCAGCAGTTCGGGACAGCTTAACTATGGCTACACCTTC. Translated, it gives CASSSGQLNYGYTF.

The chain employs TRBV19 and TRBJ1-6; unclear D gene. Looked up from germline, CDR1 is LNHDA and CDR2 is SQIVND (reference sequence). This CDR3 is 18 amino acids long. Trimming shortened V by 3 bases and J by 0 bases, and 15 bases separated the two germline ends. CDR3 loop: CASSISIASSSYNSPLHF. Written as DNA, the CDR3 is TGTGCCAGTAGTATCAGTATTGCTTCAAGCTCCTATAATTCACCCCTCCACTTT.

This chain uses TRBV18 with TRBJ2-7; D remains ambiguous. The CDR3 is made up of 15 amino acids. CDR1 is KGHSH, CDR2 LQKENI, per germline. Trimming cost V 0 bases and J 0 bases, with 9 bases left between them. In DNA form, the CDR3 reads TGTGCCAGCTCACCACCGGGCAGAGCCTCCTACGAGCAGTACTTC. This gives the protein CASSPPGRASYEQYF.